The source of this T cell receptor beta chain is a study of cytomegalovirus exposure and HLA in healthy donors. Background on the study: HLA-typed donors were the source of 90 million or so unique TCRs, which an early data release held. The study, taken as a whole, reports: A classifier reportedly called cytomegalovirus status with high sensitivity and specificity. Prediction of most subjects' HLA-A and HLA-B alleles by TCR beta sequences was reportedly accurate. HLA restriction was apparent for most CMV-associated TCR beta chains in a later analysis.

PCR was performed using 60 Vbeta and 13 Jbeta primers. The assay was immunoSEQ multiplex PCR, and TCRdb's table has in-frame clones only and misses some. The sample holds over 65,000 clones. The CDR3 runs to 15 residues. V lost 0 bases and J lost 6, with 15 bases in between. Germline V CDR1 and CDR2: SGHKS, YYEKEE (reference sequence). Turning to this clone: The target antigen is unknown.

J is TRBJ1-2 and V is TRBV5-5; D possibly corresponds to TRBD1 (5 bases). The TCR comes from a woman aged 25 to 45 in good health and CMV-seronegative. The sequenced sample was PBMCs. CDR3 sequence: CASSLGINLQDGYTF. The CDR3 DNA sequence: TGTGCCAGCAGCTTGGGGATAAACTTACAGGATGGCTACACCTTC. The variable domain in full, with the rest retrieved from reference TRBV5-5 and TRBJ1-2, is DAGVTQSPTHLIKTRGQQVTLRCSPISGHKSVSWYQQVLGQGPQFIFQYYEKEERGRGNFPDRFSARQFPNYSSELNVNALLLGDSALYLCASSLGINLQDGYTFGSGTRLTVV.